These 30 T cell receptor beta chains came from one sample sequenced in a study of patients and donors after allogeneic stem cell transplantation. TCRdb independently ran MiXCR on the RT-PCR reads; one entry per CDR3 protein. The profile shows around 240,000 distinct CDR3 sequences, over 12% of them singletons. The sample was blood, either unsorted or a sorted T cell fraction (not recorded which). These receptors were taken from a human donor who was either an allogeneic HSCT recipient or a stem cell or donor lymphocyte infusion donor (not recorded which). It is not recorded whose cells these are; they may come from a transplant donor.

The chain joins TRBV6-1 to TRBJ2-5, with 7 bases identical to TRBD1. From germline, CDR1 is MNHNS and CDR2 SASEGT. Germline trimming cut 7 bases from V and 5 bases from J; bases unmatched to any gene: 10. The CDR3 totals 14 residues. The CDR3 sequence is CASNEQGKGETQYF. The CDR3 DNA reads as TGTGCCAGCAACGAACAGGGGAAAGGCGAGACCCAGTACTTC.

This clonotype was seen a few times. The genes are TRBV20-1 and TRBJ2-7, with TRBD1 identical over 8 bases. V was pared by 5 bases and J by 5 bases, with 5 bases of the junction left unmatched. Germline V lookup: CDR1 DFQATT, CDR2 SNEGSKA (reference sequence). CDR3 size: 12 residues. The CDR3 here is CSAEDRVDEQYF. CDR3 in DNA: TGCAGTGCTGAGGACAGGGTTGACGAGCAGTACTTC.

This clonotype was counted only a few times. J is TRBJ2-3 and V is TRBV20-1, with TRBD1 matching 11 bases. Germline CDR1 reads DFQATT; CDR2 reads SNEGSKA (reference sequence). The CDR3 loop spans 14 amino acids. J lost 5 bases, V lost 3 bases, and 4 bases had no gene match. CDR3 amino acids: CSARRDRGVDTQYF. In nucleotides, the CDR3 is TGCAGTGCTAGGAGGGACAGGGGGGTAGATACGCAGTATTTT.

This clonotype has only a few counts. The chain is built from TRBV12-3 or TRBV12-4 and TRBJ1-5, with 10 nucleotides matching TRBD1. The CDR3 has 14 amino acids. Trimming removed 3 bases from V and 6 bases from J; junction bases left unmatched: 2. The DNA of the CDR3 is TGTGCCAGCAGTTTGAGGACAGGGGGTCAGCCCCAGCATTTT. It codes for CASSLRTGGQPQHF.

This chain links TRBV7-9 with TRBJ2-7; 12 positions agree with TRBD2. V lost 8 bases and J lost 5; bases outside the gene matches: 4. Germline V gene data show CDR1 as SEHNR and CDR2 as FQNEAQ (reference sequence). This CDR3 is built from 13 residues. The CDR3: CASHGLAGHEQYF. The CDR3 DNA reads TGTGCCAGCCACGGACTAGCGGGGCACGAGCAGTACTTC.

This clonotype was seen a handful of times. The V gene is TRBV7-9, the J gene TRBJ2-5; no definite D call. The CDR3 spans 11 residues. Germline V gene lookup returns CDR1 SEHNR and CDR2 FQNEAQ (reference sequence). The V end lost 6 bases, the J end lost 1 base, and 3 bases lay between the germline ends. The CDR3 reads CASRGQETQYF. The CDR3 coding sequence is TGTGCCAGCAGGGGCCAAGAGACCCAGTACTTC.

This chain uses TRBV5-4 with TRBJ2-1; perhaps TRBD1 as D (6 bases). Germline-derived CDR1 and CDR2 are SGHNT and YYREEE (reference sequence). This CDR3 is 14 amino acids long. Trimming shortened V by 0 bases and J by 9 bases, and 13 bases separated the two germline ends. In DNA, the CDR3 is TGTGCCAGCAGCTTGGGCCTAGAAGGGGGTGAGCAGTTCTTC. This gives the protein CASSLGLEGGEQFF.

This chain connects TRBV30 to TRBJ1-5, with 9 nucleotides matching TRBD1. Trimming took 2 bases from V and 6 from J; bases not matched to a gene: 2. This CDR3 is 13 amino acids long. Germline lookup yields CDR1 GTSNPN and CDR2 SVGIG (reference sequence). The CDR3 spells CAWSSTGGQPQHF. CDR3 nucleotides: TGTGCCTGGAGTTCGACAGGGGGTCAGCCCCAGCATTTT.

The table lists this clonotype with a few counts. This sequence joins TRBV11-2 and TRBJ2-5; weak D call: TRBD2 (7 bases). Germline V gene lookup returns CDR1 SGHAT and CDR2 FQNNGV. The CDR3 consists of 13 residues. Trimming removed 1 base from V and 10 bases from J, with 13 bases in between. Here the CDR3 reads CASSLVRGALQYF. In DNA, the CDR3 is TGTGCCAGCAGCTTAGTTCGGGGGGCGCTCCAGTACTTC.

This clonotype was detected ten times or more. This rearrangement joins TRBV14 to TRBJ2-3; D unresolved. Trimming took off 1 base at V and 7 bases at J, with 15 bases between the two ends. This CDR3 region has 15 residues. Germline V gives CDR1 SGHDN, CDR2 FVKESK. In DNA form, the CDR3 reads TGTGCCAGCAGCCAAGGAACCTTGCGACGGAATACGCAGTATTTT. Protein: CASSQGTLRRNTQYF. Complete variable domain (other parts from reference TRBV14 and TRBJ2-3): EAGVTQFPSHSVIEKGQTVTLRCDPISGHDNLYWYRRVMGKEIKFLLHFVKESKQDESGMPNNRFLAERTGGTYSTLKVQPAELEDSGVYFCASSQGTLRRNTQYFGPGTRLTVL.

This clonotype showed up just a few times. The genes are TRBV20-1 and TRBJ2-5; the match to TRBD2 covers 10 bases. The V segment lost 0 bases and the J segment 4 bases; nucleotides outside the gene matches: 5. Per germline, CDR1 DFQATT and CDR2 SNEGSKA (reference sequence). CDR3 length equals 15 residues. The chain's CDR3 is CSARDSRTSGETQYF. CDR3 sequence (DNA): TGCAGTGCTAGAGATAGTAGGACTAGCGGAGAGACCCAGTACTTC.

The chain is built from TRBV11-1 and TRBJ2-3, with 14 nucleotides matching TRBD2. The ends lost 5 bases at V and 6 bases at J; junction bases unmatched: 10. Looked up from germline, CDR1 is SGHAT and CDR2 is FQDESV (reference sequence). The CDR3 runs to 17 residues. The CDR3 nucleotides read TGTGCCAGCAGCACCTTCGGACTAGCGGGAGGCGGGGATACGCAGTATTTT. Translated: CASSTFGLAGGGDTQYF.

J is TRBJ2-5 and V is TRBV7-2; the match to TRBD2 covers 10 bases. From germline, CDR1 is SGHTA and CDR2 FQGNSA. The junction had 4 bases not matched to a gene; V was cut back by 2 bases and J by 4 bases. The CDR3 loop spans 15 amino acids. As DNA, the CDR3 is TGTGCCAGCAGCTTAAGCGGGGGGGCCTCAGAGACCCAGTACTTC. It translates to CASSLSGGASETQYF.

This clonotype was found many times. The genes are TRBV7-2 and TRBJ2-7; 9 nucleotides align to TRBD2. Per the germline V gene, CDR1 is SGHTA and CDR2 is FQGNSA. The CDR3 sequence is 14 residues long. V shed 3 bases and J 3 bases; nucleotides not matched to a gene: 3. CDR3 DNA sequence: TGTGCCAGCAGCTTGCGAGCGGGGGGCTACGAGCAGTACTTC. Its translation is CASSLRAGGYEQYF.

CDR3 in DNA: TGTGCCAGCTCAGCTTCAAACTCTGGGGCCAACGTCCTGACTTTC. Translation gives CASSASNSGANVLTF. This rearrangement joins TRBV18 to TRBJ2-6; no clear D gene. The CDR3 is 15 amino acids. Deletions cut 5 bases from V and 0 bases from J, with 8 bases between. The germline V gene has CDR1 KGHSH and CDR2 LQKENI. Supplemented by reference TRBV18 and TRBJ2-6, the full variable domain reads NAGVMQNPRHLVRRRGQEARLRCSPMKGHSHVYWYRQLPEEGLKFMVYLQKENIIDESGMPKERFSAEFPKEGPSILRIQQVVRGDSAAYFCASSASNSGANVLTFGAGSRLTVL.

The V and J genes are TRBV11-2 and TRBJ2-5; TRBD2 matches 7 bases. The V and J ends lost 0 bases and 5 bases, in that order; junction bases with no gene match: 9. The germline gives CDR1 SGHAT, CDR2 FQNNGV. The length of the CDR3 is 16 residues. The CDR3 protein is CASSLDGTTSLETQYF. CDR3 DNA: TGTGCCAGCAGCTTAGATGGGACTACCTCCCTGGAGACCCAGTACTTC.

This clonotype was seen a handful of times. The CDR3 here is CASSPYSNQPQHF. CDR3 nucleotide sequence: TGTGCCAGCAGCCCATATAGCAATCAGCCCCAGCATTTT. This chain connects TRBV6-1 to TRBJ1-5, with D uncertain. Germline lookup yields CDR1 MNHNS and CDR2 SASEGT. V lost 6 bases and J lost 0, with 6 bases in between. This CDR3 region has 13 residues.

This chain connects TRBV19 to TRBJ1-2; possible D gene TRBD1, 5 bases. The CDR3 contains 17 residues. The V gene's germline CDR1 is LNHDA and CDR2 SQIVND (reference sequence). V lost 11 bases and J lost 0, with 25 bases in between. The CDR3 protein is CAAGAGTLRRANYGYTF. The CDR3 coding sequence is TGTGCCGCCGGTGCCGGGACCCTAAGGAGAGCTAACTATGGCTACACCTTC.

The table lists this clonotype with a few counts. This chain joins TRBV14 and TRBJ2-1; unclear D gene. The CDR3 is made up of 17 amino acids. Looked up from germline, CDR1 is SGHDN and CDR2 is FVKESK. V dropped 4 bases and J dropped 0 bases, with 16 bases sitting between them. CDR3 DNA: TGTGCCAGCAGCCTCATCCGGGTTCCCCGCTCCTACAATGAGCAGTTCTTC. Translating gives CASSLIRVPRSYNEQFF. The full variable domain, its missing parts supplied by reference TRBV14 and TRBJ2-1, is EAGVTQFPSHSVIEKGQTVTLRCDPISGHDNLYWYRRVMGKEIKFLLHFVKESKQDESGMPNNRFLAERTGGTYSTLKVQPAELEDSGVYFCASSLIRVPRSYNEQFFGPGTRLTVL.

The chain uses TRBV6-1 and TRBJ1-1; D might be TRBD1 (5 bases). The CDR3 has 14 residues. CDR1 and CDR2 from the germline V gene are MNHNS and SASEGT. The V end was cut by 8 bases, the J end by 2 bases, with 15 bases between. This CDR3 reads CASGIGAHNTEAFF. For the CDR3, the DNA is TGTGCCAGCGGGATCGGGGCCCACAACACTGAAGCTTTCTTT.

Remarks on this clonotype: This may arise from a read error, as a much more abundant clone is one base away. The rearrangement links TRBV15 to TRBJ2-1; 8 nucleotides line up with TRBD2. CDR3 length equals 14 residues. CDR1 and CDR2 from the germline V gene are LNHNV and YYDKDF (reference sequence). In nucleotides, the CDR3 is TGTGCCACCAGCAGACTAAGTGCGGGGGGCGAGCAGTCCTTC. Translating gives CATSRLSAGGEQSF.

This clonotype was picked up many times. The J gene is TRBJ1-6, the V gene TRBV4-3, with D unclear. Germline V lookup: CDR1 LGHNA, CDR2 YSLEER. The CDR3 is 17 amino acids. V was cut by 0 bases and J by 6 bases, with 15 bases left in between. In nucleotides, the CDR3 is TGCGCCAGCAGCCAAGAATTGAGGGCGCGGGTTAATTCACCCCTCCACTTT. Translation: CASSQELRARVNSPLHF.

The chain uses TRBV6-2 or TRBV6-3 and TRBJ1-2, with D possibly being TRBD1 (6 bases). The CDR3 contains 12 residues. Trimming pared 8 bases from V and 5 bases from J, leaving 12 bases between. Germline CDR1 is MNHEY and CDR2 is SVGEGT. The CDR3 nucleotides read TGTGCCAGCCAAATACAGGGATATGGCTACACCTTC. It translates to CASQIQGYGYTF.

This clonotype was recorded a few times. The V and J genes are TRBV5-1 and TRBJ2-5, with TRBD2 matching 9 bases. Germline V gene lookup returns CDR1 SGHRS and CDR2 YFSETQ. The trim removed 2 bases at V and 5 bases at J, leaving 7 bases unmatched. The CDR3 extends over 15 amino acids. The CDR3 DNA is TGCGCCAGCAGCTTCGCGGGAGGGCGGGATGAGACCCAGTACTTC. It yields the protein CASSFAGGRDETQYF.

The chain joins TRBV7-2 to TRBJ2-7; no firm D call. The V gene lost 5 bases and the J gene lost 0 bases, with 11 bases spanning the gap. The CDR3 runs 14 residues. CDR1 and CDR2 from the germline V gene are SGHTA and FQGNSA. CDR3 region: CASSTLDRSYEQYF. The DNA for the CDR3 is TGTGCCAGCAGCACCCTGGACCGCTCCTACGAGCAGTACTTC.

This clonotype was picked up many times. The chain employs TRBV20-1 and TRBJ2-7; 14 bases match TRBD2. Trimming took 2 bases from V and 5 from J; bases not matched to a gene: 5. Germline CDR1 and CDR2: DFQATT and SNEGSKA (reference sequence). This CDR3 spans 15 amino acids. In DNA form, the CDR3 reads TGCAGTGCTAGAAAACCGGGACTAGCGGGGGACGAGCAGTACTTC. It translates to CSARKPGLAGDEQYF.

This clonotype has a handful of counts. The rearrangement links TRBV12-3 or TRBV12-4 to TRBJ1-6; no clear D. V was pared by 6 bases and J by 5 bases, with 11 bases between. This CDR3 comprises 14 residues. The CDR3, as DNA: TGTGCCAGCAGCCCTGGACGGAATAATTCACCCCTCCACTTT. It codes for CASSPGRNNSPLHF.

The chain is built from TRBV19 and TRBJ2-7; 8 nucleotides line up with TRBD1. The CDR3 has 15 amino acids. Losses at the gene ends were 5 bases for V and 5 bases for J; bases not matched to a gene: 11. The germline V gene has CDR1 LNHDA and CDR2 SQIVND (reference sequence). The CDR3 nucleotides read TGTGCCAGTAGTGTCCCAGGGGGCCGTTCGGACGAGCAGTACTTC. Protein product: CASSVPGGRSDEQYF.

In this sample, this clonotype turned up many times. The V call is TRBV7-2, the J call TRBJ2-3; maybe TRBD2 (8 bases). CDR3 length: 15 residues. V lost 2 bases, J lost 7 bases, and 16 bases lay in between. From germline, CDR1 is SGHTA and CDR2 FQGNSA. CDR3 protein: CASSLPGGGANTQYF. The DNA of the CDR3 is TGTGCCAGCAGCTTACCGGGAGGGGGCGCGAATACGCAGTATTTT.

This clonotype was detected only a few times. The gene calls are TRBV5-5 and TRBJ1-5, with D perhaps TRBD1 (5 bases). The CDR3 contains 15 residues. CDR1 and CDR2 from the germline V gene are SGHKS and YYEKEE (reference sequence). The V and J ends lost 4 bases and 5 bases respectively, with 16 bases between them. CDR3 sequence reads: CASSPTGSRDQPQHF. The CDR3 DNA is TGTGCCAGCAGCCCAACAGGTAGTCGGGATCAGCCCCAGCATTTT.